The text below deals with one T cell receptor (beta chain). The antigen remains undetermined. CDR3 length equals 12 residues. V lost 6 bases to trimming and J lost 6 bases, with 9 bases between them. Looked up from germline, CDR1 is MNHEY and CDR2 is SMNVEV (reference sequence). The library tagged individual cDNA molecules with unique molecular identifiers. MiXCR, run by TCRdb on the RACE reads, gives a single entry per CDR3 protein. Of 120,000 or so distinct CDR3 sequences in the sample, 12% to 15% were seen once. The data were taken from a study of human T cells and chemical hapten exposure. Study information: The use of 2% DPC on approximately 2 cm by approximately 2 cm of upper inner arm skin constituted sensitization. The study's findings and limits: Sensitizing to DPC left TCRs with a frequency above 1 in 1000 unaltered.

Time point here: patch test 1, 2 weeks after DPC sensitization. Treatment defined: therapeutic diphenylcyclopropenone sensitization with weekly scalp DPC. Donors, patients with alopecia ranging from 18 to 70 years old and judged suitable for DPC, provided samples. The receptor was derived from a man aged 18-30 years with alopecia areata. Some clones in this sample may be carry-over from other donors' samples. The chain is built from TRBV27 and TRBJ1-5; no clear D gene. The sample was whole blood, taken in connection with sensitization to the hapten diphenylcyclopropenone (DPC). CDR3 residues: CASSYYGQPQHF. CDR3 in DNA: TGTGCCAGCAGCTATTACGGTCAGCCCCAGCATTTT.